Shown below are 16 T cell receptor beta chains from a single sample sequenced in a study of cytomegalovirus exposure and HLA in healthy donors (dated by TCRdb to the late 2010s). The library was made by the immunoSEQ multiplex PCR assay. For the multiplex PCR, a mixture combining 60 forward primers for TCR Vbeta segments and 13 reverse primers for TCR Jbeta segments was used. TCRdb mirrors the immuneACCESS table, restricted to in-frame sequences. Some clones are absent from its copies; in checked studies, under half trace to an unresolved V gene, and the reason for the others is unknown. The sample profile shows roughly 98,000 clones; around 75% of them were found once. The top ten clonotypes cover approximately 11% of the sample. The sample taken for sequencing was PBMCs. The source is a man younger than 35 in good health and CMV-seropositive.

The chain couples TRBV7-9 to TRBJ1-2, with TRBD1 identical over 10 bases. With V trimmed by 5 bases and J by 4 bases, 7 bases remained unmatched. The CDR3 is 15 amino acids. Germline CDR1 SEHNR, CDR2 FQNEAQ (reference sequence). The CDR3 DNA follows: TGTGCCAGCAGCGAGGGACAGGGGCTCGTCTATGGCTACACCTTC. Its translation is CASSEGQGLVYGYTF.

The chain is built from TRBV7-9 and TRBJ2-5, with D possibly TRBD1 on 6 matching bases. This CDR3 is 14 amino acids long. V lost 1 base and J lost 4, with 10 bases in between. Looked up from germline, CDR1 is SEHNR and CDR2 is FQNEAQ (reference sequence). In DNA, the CDR3 is TGTGCCAGCAGCTTAGAGGGGGTGACAGAGACCCAGTACTTC. This encodes CASSLEGVTETQYF.

The gene calls are TRBV7-9 and TRBJ2-7, with 7 bases lining up with TRBD2. The CDR3 is 12 residues long. V was pared by 5 bases and J by 6 bases, with 4 bases of the junction left unmatched. Looked up from germline, CDR1 is SEHNR and CDR2 is FQNEAQ (reference sequence). The chain's CDR3 is CASSGLVGEQYF. In DNA form, the CDR3 reads TGTGCCAGCAGCGGACTAGTCGGCGAGCAGTACTTC. The variable domain in full, with the rest retrieved from reference TRBV7-9 and TRBJ2-7, is DTGVSQNPRHKITKRGQNVTFRCDPISEHNRLYWYRQTLGQGPEFLTYFQNEAQLEKSRLLSDRFSAERPKGSFSTLEIQRTEQGDSAMYLCASSGLVGEQYFGPGTRLTVT.

The chain is built from TRBV15 and TRBJ1-5, with D uncertain. The germline V gene has CDR1 LNHNV and CDR2 YYDKDF (reference sequence). Trimming left V 7 bases short and J 6 bases short, with 16 bases between. This CDR3 has 14 residues. CDR3 DNA sequence: TGTGCCACCACGTTGTCGGGTGTGGGTCAGCCCCAGCATTTT. This translates into CATTLSGVGQPQHF.

The rearrangement joins TRBV5-3 to TRBJ1-1, with a tentative D call TRBD1 (5 bases). TRBV5-3 carries the ORF label, with uncertain function. This CDR3 comprises 14 residues. Trimming shortened V by 4 bases and J by 4 bases, and 14 bases separated the two germline ends. The CDR3 DNA is TGTGCCAGAAGCCCCCCGAGGGGACTCACTGAAGCTTTCTTT. Amino acid sequence: CARSPPRGLTEAFF.

The V and J genes are TRBV2 and TRBJ2-7, with a tentative D call TRBD1 (5 bases). The CDR3 runs to 14 residues. CDR1 is SNHLY and CDR2 is FYNNEI in the germline V gene. Trimming cost V 3 bases and J 5 bases, with 14 bases left between them. The CDR3 reads CASSEGPLLDEQYF. For the CDR3, the DNA is TGTGCCAGCAGTGAGGGGCCCCTTCTCGACGAGCAGTACTTC. The variable domain in full, completed from reference TRBV2 and TRBJ2-7, reads EPEVTQTPSHQVTQMGQEVILRCVPISNHLYFYWYRQILGQKVEFLVSFYNNEISEKSEIFDDQFSVERPDGSNFTLKIRSTKLEDSAMYFCASSEGPLLDEQYFGPGTRLTVT.

The V and J genes are TRBV7-9 and TRBJ1-5; 7 positions agree with TRBD1. CDR1 and CDR2 (germline): SEHNR, FQNEAQ (reference sequence). The length of the CDR3 is 15 residues. With 5 bases clipped from V and 1 base from J, the junction kept 5 bases outside the gene matches. DNA for the CDR3: TGTGCCAGCAGCAGCGACAGGGTGAGCAATCAGCCCCAGCATTTT. This encodes CASSSDRVSNQPQHF.

The CDR3 bases are TGTGCCAGCAGCATGGGACAGGGGACGGTCAATGAGCAGTTCTTC. Amino acid sequence: CASSMGQGTVNEQFF. The chain joins TRBV6-5 to TRBJ2-1; 10 nucleotides agree with TRBD1. CDR1 and CDR2 (germline): MNHEY, SVGAGI. The CDR3 consists of 15 residues. V dropped 6 bases and J dropped 6; count of bases not matched to a gene: 8.

The rearrangement uses TRBV29-1 and TRBJ2-7, with TRBD1 identical over 9 bases. After removal of 6 bases from V and 0 bases from J, the junction contained 0 bases not matched to a gene. The CDR3 sequence is 12 residues long. Germline V CDR1 and CDR2: SQVTM, ANQGSEA. This CDR3 reads CSVGQGSYEQYF. In nucleotides, the CDR3 is TGCAGCGTGGGACAGGGCTCCTACGAGCAGTACTTC.

V is TRBV2 and J is TRBJ1-3; perhaps TRBD1 as D (5 bases). The V gene's germline CDR1 is SNHLY and CDR2 FYNNEI. V lost 4 bases and J 2 bases, leaving 9 bases between the germline ends. This CDR3 is built from 14 residues. The CDR3 DNA reads as TGTGCCAGCAGTGCAGGGAACCCTGGAAACACCATATATTTT. Residues: CASSAGNPGNTIYF.

The V gene is TRBV28, the J gene TRBJ2-7, with D maybe TRBD2 (5 bases). Trimming left V 6 bases short and J 1 base short, with 16 bases between. Germline assignment: CDR1 MDHEN and CDR2 SYDVKM. The CDR3 has 15 residues. DNA of the CDR3: TGTGCCAGCAGATCCCCTGCTGGGAGTTCCTACGAGCAGTACTTC. Protein sequence: CASRSPAGSSYEQYF.

The chain joins TRBV6-1 to TRBJ2-3, with D maybe TRBD1 (5 bases). The CDR3 has 14 amino acids. The germline V gene has CDR1 MNHNS and CDR2 SASEGT. V gave up 0 bases and J gave up 2 bases, with 6 bases separating them. CDR3 coding DNA: TGTGCCAGCAGTGAAGCGGACAACACAGATACGCAGTATTTT. Its translation is CASSEADNTDTQYF.

The CDR3 bases are TGTGCCAGCAGCTGGGACAGGAGGAACACTGAAGCTTTCTTT. It yields the protein CASSWDRRNTEAFF. The V gene is TRBV5-6, the J gene TRBJ1-1; TRBD1 aligns across 8 bases. CDR1 is SGHDT and CDR2 is YYEEEE in the germline V gene. J was trimmed by 1 base and V by 3 bases; bases with no gene match: 2. CDR3 length: 14 amino acids.

The V gene is TRBV19, the J gene TRBJ2-7; 7 bases map to TRBD1. The CDR3 has 11 residues. Germline CDR1 LNHDA, CDR2 SQIVND (reference sequence). The CDR3 nucleotides read TGTAAGGGGACAGACCCCTACGAGCAGTACTTC. Translation gives CKGTDPYEQYF.

The chain couples TRBV27 to TRBJ1-2, with 7 nucleotides matching TRBD1. The V and J ends lost 4 bases and 4 bases, in that order; junction bases with no gene match: 3. Germline CDR1 MNHEY, CDR2 SMNVEV (reference sequence). The CDR3 contains 13 residues. The DNA for the CDR3 is TGTGCCAGCAGTTCCCAGGGGGGCTATGGCTACACCTTC. Translating it yields CASSSQGGYGYTF.

The chain is built from TRBV6-5 and TRBJ1-1, with TRBD1 identical over 7 bases. The CDR3 sequence is 15 residues long. V was clipped by 3 bases and J by 6 bases; unmatched bases: 10. Germline V lookup: CDR1 MNHEY, CDR2 SVGAGI. CDR3 loop: CASSYSAGGLAEAFF. CDR3 nucleotide sequence: TGTGCCAGCAGTTATTCTGCAGGGGGTTTAGCTGAAGCTTTCTTT.